This T cell receptor beta chain stems from a study of cytomegalovirus exposure and HLA in healthy donors (dated by TCRdb to 2016 to 2017). Background for the entire study: According to an earlier analysis of several hundred of the donors, about 179 million T cells yielded over 100 million unique TCR beta sequences and 276 Gb of sequence data. About 330 gigabases of sequencing data and approximately 91 million unique TCR sequences made up an early release that covered approximately 700 HLA-typed donors. Of the approximately 400 genotyped donors, 81% were placed in the genetic ancestry cluster associated with self-reported Caucasian donors. The study aimed to test whether cataloging public T cell receptors could reveal signatures of past pathogen exposure. Using immunosequencing, the study profiled T cell repertoires from around 680 subjects and related those repertoires to cytomegalovirus serostatus. Along with the approximately 700-subject first cohort, a separate validation cohort of more than 90 different subjects was used. The study combined high-throughput TCR immunosequencing, statistical association of individual TCRs with disease status, and machine learning to predict cytomegalovirus infection status. A later analysis re-examined previously published TCR beta repertoires from about 700 donors and added high-resolution HLA genotyping to investigate patterns of TCR occurrence. Rather than drawing on any new phenotypic data, the later analysis identified candidate immune exposures from TCR beta sequences and the way those sequences occurred across donors. To decide whether each TCR beta V gene segment behaved as functional or pseudogenic, an earlier analysis of some 570 of the donors relied on high-throughput TCR beta sequencing. Donor age, sex, ethnicity and CMV serostatus were collected together with the repertoire data. A later genetic analysis used genome-wide SNP genotypes for 398 of the 666 donors, treating that subset as a discovery cohort. All discovery cohort repertoires had been generated on a single sequencing platform. Both class I and class II loci were covered by HLA typing, at four-digit resolution. The number of donors typed differed by locus, with 629-630 for A, B, C, DRB1 and DQB1, 522 for DQA1, 606 for DPA1, and 400 to 490 for DPB1. Because of strong linkage in the cohort, roughly five DR-DQ haplotypes were treated as single units for association and clustering. Among 300 to 500 genotyped donors of the cohort, an average of approximately 240,000 unique TCR beta nucleotide sequences was sequenced per donor, of which approximately 19% were non-productive. Points the paper makes about the study in general: Seventeen rarely observed V segments, including chromosome 9 orphons, were excluded from the earlier analysis of about 610 of the donors because counts were too low. An association between a missense DCLRE1C variant and V-gene and J-gene trimming of TCR beta chains was found in a later genetic analysis and replicated in an independent cohort. In vitro tests confirmed that a few of the cytomegalovirus-associated TCR beta chains recognize cytomegalovirus antigens. A total of about 150 TCR beta chains were listed by the study as associated with cytomegalovirus. Immune exposure information for the cohort was limited to CMV serostatus. The classifier was reported to diagnose cytomegalovirus status with high specificity and sensitivity in both the original and validation cohorts. Compared with the roughly 700-donor mean, donors in an Asian-associated ancestry cluster had fewer N-insertions in productive TCRs, according to a later genetic analysis. Linkage disequilibrium might explain the correlated functional status among segregating V segments, but an unknown experimental factor could not be excluded. Sequencing depth was assumed to be roughly uniform across donors in the presence/absence analyses, though that assumption may not hold. Broadly in line with IMGT annotations, most TCR beta V segments showed up in productive rearrangements about 87% or about 30% of the time in an earlier analysis of several hundred of the donors. A further reported finding was that TCR beta sequences accurately predicted the HLA-A and HLA-B alleles for most subjects in the first cohort. A later analysis reported that several top co-occurrence clusters appeared linked to parvovirus B19, influenza, CMV and Epstein-Barr virus. Most CMV-associated TCR beta chains appeared to be HLA-restricted in a later analysis, and the HLA associations seemed to be driven largely by CMV exposure. When HLA alleles, especially DR and DQ, strongly co-occurred, attributing TCR associations to individual alleles was difficult. HLA typing was unavailable for some donors at each locus, so association tests used only the typed subset. In a later analysis, the rate of TCR association differed among HLA loci, with DRB1 alleles having the most associated TCRs and HLA-C alleles having the fewest. The authors suggested that the approach could potentially be generalized to other disease states and immunological phenotypes. In a later analysis, HLA-associated TCR beta chains showed more clonal expansion and lower generation probabilities than non-associated chains that were equally common. While some public TCRs were present in many individuals, most TCR sequences turned up only very rarely across donors. Because the 87-base-pair reads could not distinguish some IMGT-functional V segments, including TRBV6-2 and TRBV6-3, those segments were excluded. This cohort had only TCR beta chains sequenced, and the lack of alpha or paired-chain data limited which features could be detected. Specific HLA alleles were associated with over 15,000 TCR beta sequences at a false discovery rate of 0.05 in a later analysis. A cluster of highly shared sequence variants was judged likely to represent a technical artifact of the sequencing pipeline.

Libraries were prepared through the immunoSEQ multiplex PCR assay. The multiplex PCR relied on a mix of 60 forward primers for TCR Vbeta segments and 13 reverse primers for TCR Jbeta segments. Amplification of the CDR3 region of rearranged TCR beta genes was performed with a multiplex PCR assay on genomic DNA. Amplified TCR beta libraries were sequenced as 87-base-pair reads on the Illumina HiSeq System. In the original analysis: In a later analysis, tens of millions of unique TCR beta chains were counted across the 690 or so repertoires, and approximately 9.9 million of these chains were shared by at least two donors. A nearest-neighbor algorithm error-corrected the raw reads and collapsed the reads into unique sequences, merging closely related sequences to remove PCR and sequencing errors. To assign V, D and J gene segments, CDR3 sequences were aligned to IMGT reference sequences. For a sequence to be retained, at least a six-nucleotide match to both a V gene segment and a J gene segment was required. A rearrangement counted as productive if the CDR3 had no stop codons and remained in frame with V and J, and every other rearrangement counted as non-productive. CDR3 was defined according to IMGT convention as the region running from the second conserved V-encoded cysteine to the conserved J-encoded phenylalanine. In an earlier analysis of more than 550 of the donors, sequences lacking an unambiguous match to a single V gene segment were excluded. An earlier analysis of under 750 of the donors called V segments functional above 56.7% productive rearrangements and segregating when the between-donor standard deviation exceeded 5%. A statistical classification framework was developed to diagnose cytomegalovirus status using the catalog of TCR beta chain sequences. In a later analysis, V and J genes were assigned by comparing TCR nucleotide sequences against IMGT/GENE-DB human TR gene sequences. Using the TCRdist pipeline, a later analysis assigned CDR3 sequences along with most-parsimonious VDJ recombination scenarios. A later analysis defined each TCR beta chain by its CDR3 amino acid sequence plus V-gene family, and excluded reads lacking a unique V-gene family. In a later analysis, 500 to 650 highly shared, low-generation-probability nucleotide sequences were removed to address suspected cross-contamination and a sequencing artifact. For each public chain, a later analysis derived a clonal expansion index from normalized ranks of inferred template counts within each repertoire. In a later analysis, generation probabilities were computed with a VDJ recombination model fitted to out-of-frame rearrangements, and the resulting probabilities were checked against IGoR. Hypergeometric tests were used in a later analysis to score TCR-TCR, TCR-HLA and TCR-CMV co-occurrence, with a repertoire-size bias correction applied to the TCR pairs. False discovery rates were estimated in a later analysis by permuting HLA or CMV assignments 20 times. In a later analysis, co-occurring TCRs were grouped with DBSCAN, and TCRdist sequence similarity was added when clustering was performed within HLA-allele-positive subsets. For co-occurrence clustering, repertoires with fewer than 30,000 or more than 120,000 public chains were excluded, along with about five repertoires with anomalous nucleotide sharing. Not all clones reach the TCRdb copy of this immuneACCESS table, which keeps in-frame sequences only. Checked studies attribute under half of the gap to unresolved V genes and leave the rest unexplained. The D gene and trimming were derived from the DNA, and the V and J assignments and clone size from that table. The sample table shows more than 100,000 clones, and 60% to 80% are seen once. The top ten constitute roughly 4% of the sample.

CDR1 and CDR2 are read off the germline V gene as SGHDN and FVKESK. The CDR3 runs 15 amino acids, cysteine and phenylalanine included. Of all the DNA, just the CDR3 is kept, 45 bases in frame from base 1. V is reduced by 0 bases and J by 4 bases, leaving a spacing of 13 bases between them. Of note for this clone: Its antigen remains undetermined. There are no base qualities to consult, and no much larger clone falls within one base.

The cohort comprised some 730 healthy bone marrow donors. All cohort members were sampled while nominally healthy, although unrecorded immune exposures were likely present. The donor was CMV seropositive and was included in the group of 290 or so seropositive cohort members. Every donor gave a peripheral blood sample, and the peripheral blood mononuclear cells from that sample were used for TCR beta sequencing. The Qiagen DNeasy Blood Extraction Kit was used to extract genomic DNA from the blood cell samples. The sequence derives from a man aged 50-60 years in good health and CMV-seropositive. The chain couples TRBV14 to TRBJ2-7; the D gene assignment is ambiguous. Input material: PBMCs. The CDR3 region: CASSQDSLIAYEQYF. The bases read TGTGCCAGCAGCCAAGATTCGCTTATAGCATACGAGCAGTACTTC.